The rows below give T cell receptor beta chains drawn from one sample of a study of graft-versus-host responses after intestinal transplantation. Profiling relied on immunoSEQ multiplex PCR, and the TCRdb table lists in-frame clones only, not all of them. The table lists 90,000 to 95,000 clones, around nine tenths of them singletons, with 5.5% to 7% in the top ten. Their specific antigens are unknown. The sequencing here drew on unstimulated CD8+ T cells sorted from spleen or lymph node cells, taken before intestinal transplant. Source of these receptors: a human donor who received an intestinal transplant. Both conserved end residues are part of each CDR3. The D gene is left open where the match is weak. Clone size is given for some rows only: seen once, a few or many times, or a class if the clone is expanded.

j_call: TRBJ1-6
v_call: TRBV13
d_call: TRBD1
clone_size: .
cdr3_aa: CASSSDRGFNSPLHF
cdr3_nt: TGTGCCAGCAGCTCTGACAGGGGTTTTAATTCACCCCTCCACTTT

j_call: TRBJ2-7
v_call: TRBV13
d_call: .
clone_size: .
cdr3_aa: CASSWRTVAYEQYF
cdr3_nt: TGTGCCAGCAGCTGGCGGACAGTCGCCTACGAGCAGTACTTC

j_call: TRBJ1-3
v_call: TRBV5-1
d_call: TRBD1
clone_size: .
cdr3_aa: CASSLRTGRGNTIYF
cdr3_nt: TGCGCCAGCAGCCTCCGGACAGGGAGAGGAAACACCATATATTTT

j_call: TRBJ2-5
v_call: TRBV5-5
d_call: TRBD2
clone_size: .
cdr3_aa: CASSLLTSAWETQYF
cdr3_nt: TGTGCCAGCAGCCTACTGACTAGCGCCTGGGAGACCCAGTACTTC

j_call: TRBJ2-3
v_call: TRBV9
d_call: .
clone_size: .
cdr3_aa: CASSAEPDTQYF
cdr3_nt: TGTGCCAGCAGCGCGGAACCGGATACGCAGTATTTT

j_call: TRBJ2-7
v_call: TRBV15
d_call: TRBD2
clone_size: .
cdr3_aa: CATSRGSGLAGGSSYEQYF
cdr3_nt: TGTGCCACCAGCAGAGGATCGGGACTAGCGGGAGGGAGCTCCTACGAGCAGTACTTC

j_call: TRBJ2-3
v_call: TRBV6-6
d_call: .
clone_size: .
cdr3_aa: CASSYSTGADTQYF
cdr3_nt: TGTGCCAGCAGTTACTCAACGGGGGCGGATACGCAGTATTTT

j_call: TRBJ2-1
v_call: TRBV4-2
d_call: .
clone_size: .
cdr3_aa: CASSQVGTPSLNEQFF
cdr3_nt: TGTGCCAGCAGCCAAGTCGGTACCCCATCCCTCAATGAGCAGTTCTTC

j_call: TRBJ2-1
v_call: TRBV18
d_call: TRBD2
clone_size: .
cdr3_aa: CASSTGLPGGFF
cdr3_nt: TGTGCCAGCTCAACGGGCCTCCCGGGGGGTTTCTTC

j_call: TRBJ2-7
v_call: TRBV7-6
d_call: TRBD2
clone_size: .
cdr3_aa: CASSLELAVGYEQYF
cdr3_nt: TGTGCCAGCAGCTTAGAACTAGCGGTGGGTTACGAGCAGTACTTC

j_call: TRBJ2-2
v_call: TRBV2
d_call: .
clone_size: .
cdr3_aa: CASSSSSGELFF
cdr3_nt: TGTGCCAGCAGTAGCTCTTCCGGGGAGCTGTTTTTT

j_call: TRBJ2-3
v_call: TRBV9
d_call: TRBD2
clone_size: .
cdr3_aa: CASSVWASGNLKDTQYF
cdr3_nt: TGTGCCAGCTCCGTATGGGCTAGCGGGAACTTGAAAGATACGCAGTATTTT

j_call: TRBJ2-7
v_call: TRBV7-6
d_call: .
clone_size: .
cdr3_aa: CASSLGTAYEQYF
cdr3_nt: TGTGCCAGCAGCTTAGGGACAGCATACGAGCAGTACTTC

j_call: TRBJ2-1
v_call: TRBV6-5
d_call: TRBD1
clone_size: .
cdr3_aa: CASSSTPGQGRDEQFF
cdr3_nt: TGTGCCAGCAGTTCAACTCCGGGACAGGGGCGGGATGAGCAGTTCTTC

j_call: TRBJ1-1
v_call: TRBV19
d_call: .
clone_size: .
cdr3_aa: CASSILRNTEAFF
cdr3_nt: TGTGCCAGTAGTATCCTGAGGAACACTGAAGCTTTCTTT

j_call: TRBJ2-4
v_call: TRBV29-1
d_call: TRBD2
clone_size: .
cdr3_aa: CSVAGEKTAKNIQYF
cdr3_nt: TGCAGCGTCGCGGGGGAGAAAACAGCCAAAAACATTCAGTACTTC

j_call: TRBJ1-1
v_call: TRBV6-5
d_call: .
clone_size: .
cdr3_aa: CASRPGSVDTEAFF
cdr3_nt: TGTGCCAGCAGGCCGGGGTCGGTAGACACTGAAGCTTTCTTT

j_call: TRBJ2-1
v_call: TRBV10-3
d_call: TRBD2
clone_size: .
cdr3_aa: CAISESKSPGLAGVSYNEQFF
cdr3_nt: TGTGCCATCAGTGAGTCGAAATCCCCCGGACTAGCGGGAGTCTCCTACAATGAGCAGTTCTTC

j_call: TRBJ2-5
v_call: TRBV5-6
d_call: TRBD2
clone_size: .
cdr3_aa: CASSLPSGETQYF
cdr3_nt: TGTGCCAGCAGCTTGCCTAGCGGTGAGACCCAGTACTTC

j_call: TRBJ1-2
v_call: TRBV5-4
d_call: .
clone_size: .
cdr3_aa: CASSLFDEDYGYTF
cdr3_nt: TGTGCCAGCAGCCTGTTCGATGAGGACTATGGCTACACCTTC

j_call: TRBJ1-1
v_call: TRBV29-1
d_call: .
clone_size: .
cdr3_aa: CSVVVSPNTEAFF
cdr3_nt: TGCAGCGTTGTTGTCAGTCCGAACACTGAAGCTTTCTTT

j_call: TRBJ2-2
v_call: TRBV6-4
d_call: TRBD2
clone_size: medium-sized
cdr3_aa: CASSGTSTGELFF
cdr3_nt: TGTGCCAGCAGTGGGACTAGCACCGGGGAGCTGTTTTTT

j_call: TRBJ1-4
v_call: TRBV5-5
d_call: .
clone_size: .
cdr3_aa: CASSLEGSTRVKKLFF
cdr3_nt: TGTGCCAGCAGCTTGGAAGGCTCAACACGCGTAAAAAAACTGTTTTTT

j_call: TRBJ1-1
v_call: TRBV4-1
d_call: .
clone_size: .
cdr3_aa: CASSQEGLRAFF
cdr3_nt: TGCGCCAGCAGCCAAGAGGGTCTTCGGGCTTTCTTT

j_call: TRBJ1-1
v_call: TRBV11-2
d_call: .
clone_size: .
cdr3_aa: CASSLVVGAFF
cdr3_nt: TGTGCCAGCAGCTTAGTGGTTGGAGCTTTCTTT

j_call: TRBJ2-7
v_call: TRBV4-1
d_call: TRBD2
clone_size: .
cdr3_aa: CASSTLAGGSYEQYF
cdr3_nt: TGCGCCAGCAGCACCCTAGCGGGAGGGTCCTACGAGCAGTACTTC

j_call: TRBJ2-3
v_call: TRBV7-2
d_call: .
clone_size: .
cdr3_aa: CASSLEGRGVTDTQYF
cdr3_nt: TGTGCCAGCAGCTTAGAGGGACGAGGGGTTACAGATACGCAGTATTTT

j_call: TRBJ2-3
v_call: TRBV7-3
d_call: .
clone_size: .
cdr3_aa: CASSHEWAPQGTQYF
cdr3_nt: TGTGCCAGCAGCCATGAATGGGCCCCCCAAGGTACGCAGTATTTT